This T cell receptor beta chain was observed in a study of Ad26.COV2.S vaccination and SARS-CoV-2 variants. Study-wide results and limits: The authors reported substantial breadth in spike-specific CD8+ and CD4+ T cell responses after vaccination. Estimates derived from TCR breadth and depth analyses may have underestimated total T cell responses. Vaccine and placebo groups showed comparable non-spike TCR breadth.

This clone was counted between two and nine times. What it recognizes is unknown. Assay: immunoSEQ multiplex PCR; the TCRdb copy retains only in-frame clones and omits some. In the table there are about 350,000 clones, about 91% of which are singletons. The V gene lost 6 bases and the J gene lost 1 base, with 9 bases spanning the gap. The CDR3 is made up of 13 amino acids. CDR1 is MNHEY, CDR2 SVGAGI, per germline. This sample comprised peripheral blood, obtained after recovery from COVID-19. This rearrangement joins TRBV6-5 to TRBJ1-1; possibly TRBD1 for D (6 bases). This clonotype originated in a human donor who had recovered from COVID-19. CDR3 protein: CASRGHSNTEAFF. The DNA for the CDR3 is TGTGCCAGCAGGGGACACTCGAACACTGAAGCTTTCTTT.